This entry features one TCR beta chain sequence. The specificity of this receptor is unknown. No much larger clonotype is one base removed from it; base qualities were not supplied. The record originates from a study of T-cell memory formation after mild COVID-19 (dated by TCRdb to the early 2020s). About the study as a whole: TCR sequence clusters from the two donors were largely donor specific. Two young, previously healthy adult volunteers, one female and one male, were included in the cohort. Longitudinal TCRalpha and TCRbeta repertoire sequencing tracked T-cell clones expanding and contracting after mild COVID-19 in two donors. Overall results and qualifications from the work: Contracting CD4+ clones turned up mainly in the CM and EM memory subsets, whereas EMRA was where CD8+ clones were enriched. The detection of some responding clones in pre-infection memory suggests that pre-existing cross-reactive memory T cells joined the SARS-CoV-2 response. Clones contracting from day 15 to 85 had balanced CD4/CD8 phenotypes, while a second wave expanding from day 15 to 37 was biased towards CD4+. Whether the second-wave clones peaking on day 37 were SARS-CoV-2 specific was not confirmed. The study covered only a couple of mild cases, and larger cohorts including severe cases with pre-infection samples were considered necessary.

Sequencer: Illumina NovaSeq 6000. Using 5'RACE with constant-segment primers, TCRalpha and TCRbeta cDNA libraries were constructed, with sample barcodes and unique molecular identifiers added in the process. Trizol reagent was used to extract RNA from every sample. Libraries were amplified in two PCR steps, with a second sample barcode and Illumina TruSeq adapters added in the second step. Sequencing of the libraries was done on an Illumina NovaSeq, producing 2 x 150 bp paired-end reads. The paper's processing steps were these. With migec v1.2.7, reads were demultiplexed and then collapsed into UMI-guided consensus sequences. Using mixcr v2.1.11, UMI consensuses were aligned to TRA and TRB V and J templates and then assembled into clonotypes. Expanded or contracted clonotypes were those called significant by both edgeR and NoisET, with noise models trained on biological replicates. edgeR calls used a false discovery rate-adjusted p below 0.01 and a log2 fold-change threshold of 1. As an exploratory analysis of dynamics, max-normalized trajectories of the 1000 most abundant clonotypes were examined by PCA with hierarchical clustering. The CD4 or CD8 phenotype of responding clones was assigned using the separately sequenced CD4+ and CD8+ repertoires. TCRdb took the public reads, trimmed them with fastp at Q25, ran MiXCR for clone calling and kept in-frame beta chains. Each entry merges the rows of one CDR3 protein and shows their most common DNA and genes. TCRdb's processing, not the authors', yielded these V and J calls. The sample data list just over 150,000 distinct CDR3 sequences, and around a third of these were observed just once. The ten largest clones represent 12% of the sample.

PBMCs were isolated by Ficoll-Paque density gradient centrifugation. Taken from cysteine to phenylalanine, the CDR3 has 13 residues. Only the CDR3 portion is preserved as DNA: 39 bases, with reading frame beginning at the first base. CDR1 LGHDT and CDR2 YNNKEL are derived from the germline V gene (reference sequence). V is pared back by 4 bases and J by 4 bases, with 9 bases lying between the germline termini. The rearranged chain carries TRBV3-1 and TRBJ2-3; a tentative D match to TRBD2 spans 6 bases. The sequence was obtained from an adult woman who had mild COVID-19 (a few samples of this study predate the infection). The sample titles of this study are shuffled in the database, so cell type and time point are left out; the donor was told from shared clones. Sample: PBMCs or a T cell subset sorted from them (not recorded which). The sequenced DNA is TGTGCCAGCAGCCGCTCGGGGGCAGATACGCAGTATTTT. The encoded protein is CASSRSGADTQYF.